The source of this TCR beta chain is a study of T cells after yellow fever vaccination (dated by TCRdb to between 2019 and 2020). In the study overall: Libraries from fractions with low cell numbers were prepared with the SMART-Seq v4 Ultra Low Input RNA kit. To follow T-cell clones before and after both primary and booster YFV17D yellow fever vaccination, bulk TCR alpha and beta repertoires underwent longitudinal sequencing. The cohort comprised two healthy male donors, one aged 18 to 29 and one aged 30 to 40 years. Bulk PBMC replicates and cell subsets were isolated from blood drawn at multiple timepoints before and after both primary and secondary immunization. On the study overall, not on this receptor specifically: The study included only two donors, which limits how far the findings can be generalized. Compared with the primary T-cell response, the secondary T-cell response was weaker but faster, peaking on day 5 rather than day 15. Most clones expanded after primary vaccination were re-detected after the booster (96% of CD4 and around 88% of CD8), suggesting broad memory maintenance. A small share of clonotypes was detected in both CD4 and CD8 compartments, with the overlap likely arising from convergent recombination. FACS-sorted repertoires could contain abundant contaminating clonotypes from the bulk population, so computational filtering was required.

TCR cDNA was synthesized by 5'RACE template switching, through which a universal primer site and unique molecular identifiers were introduced. Priming for cDNA synthesis came from both the TCR alpha and TCR beta constant segments. Two PCR steps were used to amplify libraries, with sample barcodes and sequencing adapters being added in the second step. Sequencing of the libraries was done on either Illumina HiSeq 2500 (2x100 bp) or NovaSeq (2x150 bp). The original methods were these. Reads were demultiplexed and collapsed into UMI consensus sequences with MIGEC, and V(D)J alignment was performed with MiXCR. Vaccine-responding clonotypes were identified with edgeR using replicate PBMC samples, with FDR below 0.01 and a log2 fold change above 5 up to day 15 being required. CD4 or CD8 identity was assigned to each bulk clonotype according to whether the clonotype was present at higher abundance in the sequenced CD4 repertoire or the sequenced CD8 repertoire. The public reads were run again by TCRdb, first through fastp at Q25 and then through MiXCR, and only productive beta chains were kept. CDR3 protein duplicates are merged, each entry listing the most common genes and DNA. The V and J calls reflect TCRdb's pipeline rather than the authors' work. The table for this sample lists 450,000 to 650,000 distinct CDR3 sequences; 20% to 25% of them were counted only once. Together, the top ten hold roughly 16% of the sample.

To note about this clonotype: There is no known antigen for this receptor. Within one base of it there is no much larger clone, and no base qualities were kept.

V is shortened by 7 bases, J by 1 base, and the region joining them spans 10 bases. The CDR3 has 13 amino acids, counting the end cysteine and phenylalanine. Left in the record is the CDR3 DNA by itself, 39 bases read in frame from the first base. As encoded in the germline V gene, CDR1 is SGHVS while CDR2 is FNYEAQ. This specimen's treatment or condition label, per the study, means: live attenuated yellow fever vaccine strain. At each blood-draw timepoint, two biological replicates of bulk PBMCs were collected. PBMCs were isolated from peripheral blood using a standard Ficoll-Paque protocol. TriZol was used to extract RNA from bulk PBMCs, CD4 and CD8 fractions, and dextramer-positive and dextramer-negative fractions.

The chain joins TRBV7-6 to TRBJ2-5, with no confident D gene call. The TCR sequence derives from a man younger than 35 who received the YFV17D yellow fever vaccine. Sequencing used PBMCs, obtained around 3 weeks after the first yellow fever vaccination. In nucleotides, the sequence is TGTGCCAGCACCTCTTGGGGCCAAGAGACCCAGTACTTC. The translation is CASTSWGQETQYF.